The 18 T cell receptor beta chains given below trace back to one sample, sequenced in a study of regulatory T cells in long-lasting Graves disease. Libraries of TCR beta came from iRepertoire HTBI primers plus Arm-PCR of CDR3 regions. TCRdb re-derived calls from the multiplex PCR reads in MiXCR, one entry per CDR3 protein. Here the sample spans approximately 540,000 distinct CDR3 sequences, around 11% being singletons. Time point denoted: newly diagnosed GD, antithyroid drugs for less than 3 months. The TCR library was prepared using RNA isolated from PBMCs. These data were also filed under a second study, of T cells in Graves' hyperthyroidism and ophthalmopathy.

Sequenced here: peripheral blood mononuclear cells (PBMCs), sampled at new diagnosis, from a patient treated with antithyroid drugs. Every receptor here comes from a woman aged 25 to 45 with Graves disease.

The chain employs TRBV29-1 and TRBJ1-1; D gene uncertain. In germline, CDR1 is SQVTM, CDR2 ANQGSEA. This CDR3 has 13 residues. V lost 5 bases to trimming and J lost 6 bases, with 16 bases between them. DNA for the CDR3: TGCAGCGTTACATTGTTGTTCGCGGCTGAAGCTTTCTTT. It specifies CSVTLLFAAEAFF.

This clonotype was counted between two and nine times. The chain uses TRBV5-1 and TRBJ2-7; the match to TRBD1 covers 8 bases. Germline loops: CDR1 SGHRS, CDR2 YFSETQ. This CDR3 has 17 amino acids. After removal of 4 bases from V and 5 bases from J, the junction contained 17 bases not matched to a gene. The CDR3 nucleotides read TGCGCCAGCAGCCCTGGCGGTACAGGGGGGACCCTACACGAGCAGTACTTC. It encodes CASSPGGTGGTLHEQYF.

This clonotype was seen repeatedly, ten times or more. The chain recombines TRBV11-2 with TRBJ2-1, with D perhaps TRBD1 or TRBD2 (6 bases each). CDR1 SGHAT and CDR2 FQNNGV come from the germline V gene. V gave up 1 base and J gave up 4 bases, with 17 bases separating them. The CDR3 is 17 amino acids. CDR3 residues: CASSLVSQGGGYNEQFF. The CDR3 DNA sequence: TGTGCCAGCAGCTTAGTCTCACAGGGAGGAGGTTACAATGAGCAGTTCTTC.

With respect to this clonotype: Compared with germline, one end of the junction differs, possibly owing to a read error. The chain joins TRBV9 to TRBJ1-2, with unresolved D. Germline assignment: CDR1 SGDLS and CDR2 YYNGEE. This CDR3 is 15 amino acids long. The CDR3 spells CASSVGAEGSFGYSF. The CDR3 bases are TGTGCCAGCAGCGTAGGGGCAGAAGGGAGCTTTGGCTACAGCTTC.

At least ten counts were recorded for this clonotype. The chain combines TRBV20-1 with TRBJ2-3; TRBD1 matches 8 bases. Germline V CDR1 and CDR2: DFQATT, SNEGSKA (reference sequence). V shed 3 bases and J 0 bases; nucleotides not matched to a gene: 11. The CDR3 runs 17 residues. The CDR3 nucleotides read TGCAGTGCTAGGTTGGACAGGGTCGCATGGAGCACAGATACGCAGTATTTT. Residues: CSARLDRVAWSTDTQYF.

This clonotype has a count of ten or more. The chain has TRBV29-1 and TRBJ1-5; the D is unclear. The V gene lost 7 bases and the J gene lost 1 base, with 11 bases spanning the gap. Germline CDR1 and CDR2: SQVTM and ANQGSEA. The CDR3 is 13 residues long. CDR3 residues: CSAAGDSNQPQHF. The CDR3 nucleotides read TGCAGCGCCGCAGGCGACAGCAATCAGCCCCAGCATTTT.

This clonotype was seen at least ten times. This rearrangement joins TRBV19 to TRBJ2-7; 10 positions match TRBD2. CDR3 length: 16 amino acids. V lost 3 bases, J lost 1 base, and 6 bases stayed unmatched. Germline loops: CDR1 LNHDA, CDR2 SQIVND (reference sequence). The CDR3: CASSIGLAGVSYEQYF. The CDR3 DNA follows: TGTGCCAGTAGTATTGGGCTAGCGGGAGTTTCCTACGAGCAGTACTTC.

This clonotype has only a few counts. This chain uses TRBV20-1 with TRBJ2-7; D might be TRBD2 (6 bases). Per the germline V gene, CDR1 is DFQATT and CDR2 is SNEGSKA (reference sequence). Trimming took 7 bases from V and 0 from J, leaving 16 bases between them. This CDR3 is built from 14 residues. CDR3 DNA: TGCAGTGTTCAGTCCAGGGACTTCTCCTACGAGCAGTACTTC. Amino acid sequence: CSVQSRDFSYEQYF.

This sequence joins TRBV7-6 and TRBJ1-6; a weak D match, TRBD1 (5 bases). The germline V gene has CDR1 SGHVS and CDR2 FNYEAQ. V was pared by 5 bases and J by 12 bases, with 14 bases between. The CDR3 totals 13 residues. CDR3 loop: CASSPQTGRPLHF. DNA of the CDR3: TGTGCCAGCAGCCCTCAAACGGGGCGACCCCTCCACTTT.

This clonotype was counted ten times or more. The chain carries TRBV11-3 and TRBJ2-1; TRBD2 matches at 13 bases. This CDR3 spans 18 amino acids. In germline, CDR1 is SGHNT, CDR2 YENEEA. J gave up 8 bases and V 2 bases, and 12 bases lay outside the gene matches. The CDR3 DNA sequence: TGTGCCAGCAGCTTAAGGAGTTTGACTAGCGGGGGGAGGCATGAGCAGTTCTTC. Protein: CASSLRSLTSGGRHEQFF.

This CDR3 is CASSHGTSGSYEQYF. DNA of the CDR3: TGTGCCAGCTCACACGGGACTAGCGGTTCCTACGAGCAGTACTTC. The chain recombines TRBV18 with TRBJ2-7; 11 nucleotides match TRBD2. J lost 1 base, V lost 4 bases, and 3 bases had no gene match. Germline lookup yields CDR1 KGHSH and CDR2 LQKENI. This CDR3 contains 15 residues.

The chain combines TRBV4-3 with TRBJ2-2; D is uncertain. The germline CDR1 and CDR2 sequences are LGHNA and YSLEER. This CDR3 comprises 15 residues. Deletions cut 0 bases from V and 1 base from J, with 6 bases between. CDR3 nucleotide sequence: TGCGCCAGCAGCCAAGATGCTATGAACACCGGGGAGCTGTTTTTT. Its protein is CASSQDAMNTGELFF.

The sample holds many counts of this clonotype. The rearrangement uses TRBV24-1 and TRBJ2-1; 8 positions agree with TRBD1. Germline lookup yields CDR1 KGHDR and CDR2 SFDVKD. J was trimmed by 5 bases and V by 0 bases; bases with no gene match: 8. The CDR3 runs to 17 residues. The CDR3 DNA sequence: TGTGCCACCAGTGATTTGGGACAGGGTCTCAGGGACAATGAGCAGTTCTTC. Translating it yields CATSDLGQGLRDNEQFF.

This clonotype was seen repeatedly, ten times or more. The chain couples TRBV13 to TRBJ1-1; D gene unclear. With 5 bases removed from V and 1 base from J, the gap between germline ends came to 14 bases. The CDR3 contains 15 residues. CDR1 and CDR2 (germline): PRHDT, FYEKMQ (reference sequence). CDR3 residues: CASSGEHASNTEAFF. The CDR3 coding sequence is TGTGCCAGCAGCGGAGAACACGCCTCGAACACTGAAGCTTTCTTT.

This clonotype was counted ten times or more. Since the CDR3 does not end with the conserved phenylalanine or tryptophan, this likely comes from a read error. The V call is TRBV2, the J call TRBJ1-5; D may be TRBD1 (5 bases). V was cut by 3 bases and J by 6 bases, with 9 bases left in between. Germline V gene sequence: CDR1 SNHLY, CDR2 FYNNEI. This CDR3 has 13 residues. The CDR3 nucleotides are TGTGCCAGCAGTGAGGGTAGGGGTCAGCCCCAGCATATT. It encodes CASSEGRGQPQHI.

This clonotype has ten or more counts. The chain recombines TRBV20-1 with TRBJ2-2; the match to TRBD1 covers 9 bases. The V gene's germline CDR1 is DFQATT and CDR2 SNEGSKA (reference sequence). The V segment lost 1 base and the J segment 5 bases; nucleotides outside the gene matches: 5. CDR3 size: 15 residues. CDR3 amino acids: CSARVRDRVTGELFF. CDR3 DNA: TGCAGTGCTAGAGTTCGGGACAGGGTAACCGGGGAGCTGTTTTTT.

This clonotype has just a few counts. The chain links TRBV27 to TRBJ2-6, with TRBD1 matching over 9 bases. Per the germline V gene, CDR1 is MNHEY and CDR2 is SMNVEV (reference sequence). There are 18 residues in the CDR3. J was trimmed by 0 bases and V by 6 bases; bases with no gene match: 9. The DNA of the CDR3 is TGTGCCAGCAGGCGATGGGACAGGGCCCCCTCTGGGGCCAACGTCCTGACTTTC. Protein product: CASRRWDRAPSGANVLTF.

This clonotype was counted a single time. V is TRBV2 and J is TRBJ1-1; D is undetermined. The CDR3 runs 15 residues. V was cut by 6 bases and J by 3 bases, with 17 bases left in between. The germline CDR1 and CDR2 sequences are SNHLY and FYNNEI. In nucleotides, the CDR3 is TGTGCCAGCAGCTCCCTGACCACTTTGGACACTGAAGCTTTCTTT. Translated, it gives CASSSLTTLDTEAFF.